This passage covers 15 T cell receptor beta chains from one sample sequenced in a study of shared clonotypes between healthy human individuals. The table came from immunoSEQ multiplex PCR; TCRdb's copy has only in-frame clones and leaves some out. This table holds about 2 million clones, about 94% found once. Only CD45RO-negative cells positively selected for CCR7 counted as naive CD8 cells, so terminally differentiated effector memory CD45RA+ cells were excluded. Sequencing used naive CD8+ T cells sorted from blood. These receptors all come from a man aged 18 to 29 in good health.

CDR3 bases: TGTGCCAGCAGTTATAGCGGCAGCTGGTACGAGCAGTACTTC. The encoded protein is CASSYSGSWYEQYF. The V and J genes are TRBV6-6 and TRBJ2-7; possibly TRBD2 for D (6 bases). The CDR3 extends over 14 amino acids. The germline V and J ends were trimmed by 3 bases and 4 bases, with 13 bases remaining between them. CDR1 and CDR2 (germline): MNHNY, SVGAGI (reference sequence).

With regard to this clone: In the same sample, other DNA sequences code for this CDR3. The rearrangement uses TRBV4-1 and TRBJ2-3; the D is unclear. Germline V gives CDR1 MGHRA, CDR2 YSYEKL. The CDR3 length is 14 residues. Trimming cost V 0 bases and J 2 bases, with 6 bases left between them. As DNA, the CDR3 is TGCGCCAGCAGCCAAGACGGCTCCACAGATACGCAGTATTTT. It translates to CASSQDGSTDTQYF.

This clone was observed a single time. V usage is TRBV6-5 and J usage is TRBJ2-1, with D uncertain. V was shortened by 3 bases and J by 9 bases, with 9 bases between the two germline ends. This CDR3 spans 12 amino acids. CDR1 and CDR2 from the germline V gene are MNHEY and SVGAGI. The CDR3 here is CASSYLNGEQFF. CDR3 DNA sequence: TGTGCCAGCAGTTATCTGAACGGTGAGCAGTTCTTC.

The V call is TRBV6-6, the J call TRBJ2-5, with D unclear. The length of the CDR3 is 16 residues. CDR1 is MNHNY and CDR2 is SVGAGI in the germline V gene (reference sequence). V was pared by 2 bases and J by 4 bases, with 17 bases between. CDR3 amino acids: CASSYDKVYSGETQYF. CDR3 coding DNA: TGTGCCAGCAGTTACGATAAGGTTTACAGTGGAGAGACCCAGTACTTC.

J is TRBJ2-5 and V is TRBV4-1, with TRBD2 identical over 7 bases. Germline CDR1 is MGHRA and CDR2 is YSYEKL. The trim removed 3 bases at V and 2 bases at J, leaving 9 bases unmatched. This CDR3 spans 16 amino acids. This CDR3 is CASSHSSGTMQETQYF. CDR3 coding DNA: TGCGCCAGCAGCCATAGCTCCGGGACTATGCAAGAGACCCAGTACTTC.

Worth noting for this clone: This specimen includes other DNA sequences encoding the same CDR3. The rearrangement uses TRBV4-1 and TRBJ1-5, with no clear D. The germline V gene has CDR1 MGHRA and CDR2 YSYEKL. The CDR3 has 15 amino acids. V lost 3 bases and J lost 0, with 9 bases in between. The CDR3 loop reads CASSQDLYSNQPQHF. In DNA, the CDR3 is TGCGCCAGCAGCCAGGATCTCTATAGCAATCAGCCCCAGCATTTT.

The DNA of the CDR3 is TGCGCCAGCAGCCAAGATATGAATCAGCCCCAGCATTTT. Residues: CASSQDMNQPQHF. The V gene is TRBV4-3, the J gene TRBJ1-5, with no clear D. Trimming stripped 0 bases from V and 4 bases from J, with 4 bases between. Per the germline V gene, CDR1 is LGHNA and CDR2 is YSLEER. The CDR3 sequence is 13 residues long.

This chain connects TRBV5-6 to TRBJ1-5; D remains unclear. V dropped 4 bases and J dropped 9 bases, with 20 bases sitting between them. The V gene's germline CDR1 is SGHDT and CDR2 YYEEEE. The CDR3 spans 15 residues. CDR3 residues: CASSEGPTSEVPQHF. DNA of the CDR3: TGTGCCAGCAGCGAAGGACCGACTAGCGAGGTGCCCCAGCATTTT.

This clone has just one count. Other nucleotide sequences in the sample specify the same CDR3. The chain carries TRBV5-6 and TRBJ2-7; tentative D call: TRBD1 (6 bases). Deletions cut 3 bases from V and 2 bases from J, with 9 bases between. Germline CDR1 SGHDT, CDR2 YYEEEE. This CDR3 region has 13 residues. The CDR3 nucleotides read TGTGCCAGCAGCTGGACAGCTACCTACGAGCAGTACTTC. Protein: CASSWTATYEQYF.

The chain uses TRBV23-1 and TRBJ1-2; D unresolved. TRBV23-1 has ORF status, its function being uncertain. Trimming took 6 bases from V and 0 from J, leaving 11 bases between them. CDR3 length: 14 residues. CDR3 sequence: CASRSETSNYGYTF. The CDR3, as DNA: TGCGCCAGCAGGTCTGAAACCTCTAACTATGGCTACACCTTC.

The chain uses TRBV29-1 and TRBJ2-7, with D tentatively TRBD1 (6 bases). V was clipped by 0 bases and J by 2 bases, with 17 bases between them. The CDR3 is 16 residues long. Germline V gene lookup returns CDR1 SQVTM and CDR2 ANQGSEA. The DNA for the CDR3 is TGCAGCGTTGAAGATCGGGACACCGACGACCCCTACGAGCAGTACTTC. Its translation is CSVEDRDTDDPYEQYF.

As concerns this clone: Other DNA sequences in this sample translate to the same CDR3. V and J are TRBV27 and TRBJ1-2, with TRBD1 as a possible D gene (6 bases). The V gene's germline CDR1 is MNHEY and CDR2 SMNVEV (reference sequence). Deletions cut 3 bases from V and 4 bases from J, with 12 bases between. The CDR3 loop spans 14 amino acids. The CDR3 reads CASSLGGGGYGYTF. In DNA form, the CDR3 reads TGTGCCAGCAGTTTGGGGGGGGGCGGCTATGGCTACACCTTC.

The rearrangement joins TRBV19 to TRBJ1-4; D is uncertain. Trimming took 0 bases from V and 5 from J, leaving 16 bases between them. Germline values: CDR1 LNHDA, CDR2 SQIVND (reference sequence). This CDR3 is 17 amino acids long. The CDR3 nucleotides are TGTGCCAGTAGTATAGATCGGGAGGGCAGAGAGAATGAAAAACTGTTTTTT. Translated: CASSIDREGRENEKLFF.

As to this clone: In the same sample, other DNA sequences code for this CDR3. The V gene is TRBV4-1, the J gene TRBJ2-7; the D gene is possibly TRBD2 (5 bases). CDR1 MGHRA and CDR2 YSYEKL come from the germline V gene. CDR3 length: 14 residues. Trimming took off 4 bases at V and 0 bases at J, with 10 bases between the two ends. In nucleotides, the CDR3 is TGCGCCAGCAGCCCAGGACTTAACTCCTACGAGCAGTACTTC. Translated, it gives CASSPGLNSYEQYF.

V and J are TRBV6-5 and TRBJ2-1, with 8 nucleotides matching TRBD1. Germline V CDR1 and CDR2: MNHEY, SVGAGI. This CDR3 has 13 residues. Losses at the gene ends were 6 bases for V and 9 bases for J; bases not matched to a gene: 7. The CDR3 sequence is CASSPGQGSEQFF. In nucleotides, the CDR3 is TGTGCCAGCAGCCCTGGACAGGGAAGTGAGCAGTTCTTC.